The TCR beta chain under discussion was sequenced for a study of early T cells in non-severe SARS-CoV-2 infection. The library protocol tagged individual cDNA molecules with unique molecular identifiers. Each CDR3 protein is one row after TCRdb ran MiXCR on the 5' RACE reads. The sample has about 40,000 distinct CDR3 sequences; roughly 5% are singletons. This CDR3 spans 16 amino acids. V was pared by 8 bases and J by 4 bases, with 21 bases between. Germline-derived CDR1 and CDR2 are LGHDT and YNNKEL (reference sequence). This clonotype came up many times. The sequenced sample was whole blood. The chain combines TRBV3-1 with TRBJ1-3; maybe TRBD1 (5 bases). The TCR comes from an adult who was a healthcare worker with PCR-confirmed SARS-CoV-2 infection or an uninfected control (not recorded which). The CDR3 loop reads CASYFLTRTLGNTIYF. CDR3 sequence (DNA): TGTGCCAGCTATTTTCTCACTCGGACACTCGGAAACACCATATATTTT.